These 15 T cell receptor beta chains originate from one sample sequenced in a study of siplizumab effects on memory and regulatory T cells. Generated by immunoSEQ multiplex PCR, the TCRdb table keeps only in-frame clones and is missing some. The table has tens of thousands of clones, more than 85% seen once. Source material: CD8+ T cells sorted from blood. These receptors were taken from a human donor in good health.

V usage is TRBV4-3 and J usage is TRBJ2-7; weak D call: TRBD1 (6 bases). This CDR3 spans 15 amino acids. The V and J ends lost 1 base and 5 bases respectively, with 15 bases between them. The V gene's germline CDR1 is LGHNA and CDR2 YSLEER. CDR3 sequence reads: CASSQGLNRVDEQYF. DNA of the CDR3: TGCGCCAGCAGCCAAGGTTTAAACAGGGTGGACGAGCAGTACTTC.

The V and J genes are TRBV30 and TRBJ2-3; tentatively, D is TRBD2 (5 bases). The CDR3 extends over 12 amino acids. The V end lost 5 bases, the J end lost 5 bases, and 11 bases lay between the germline ends. Germline values: CDR1 GTSNPN, CDR2 SVGIG (reference sequence). CDR3 residues: CAWGGSLDTQYF. The CDR3 DNA follows: TGTGCCTGGGGCGGGTCTTTAGATACGCAGTATTTT.

V is TRBV6-1 and J is TRBJ2-1; D is unclear. Germline lookup yields CDR1 MNHNS and CDR2 SASEGT. This CDR3 spans 14 amino acids. V was trimmed by 5 bases and J by 6 bases, leaving 14 bases between them. The CDR3 region has the DNA TGTGCCAGCAGTCTTCTAGGTCGGGCCAATGAGCAGTTCTTC. Translated, it gives CASSLLGRANEQFF.

The gene calls are TRBV4-3 and TRBJ2-7; 10 bases map to TRBD1. This CDR3 is 14 amino acids long. The trim removed 3 bases at V and 9 bases at J, leaving 8 bases unmatched. Germline V gene sequence: CDR1 LGHNA, CDR2 YSLEER. CDR3 coding DNA: TGCGCCAGCAGCCACGGGACAGGGGTAGGTAGGCAGTACTTC. It yields the protein CASSHGTGVGRQYF.

V usage is TRBV27 and J usage is TRBJ2-2; D is unresolved. The CDR3 sequence is 12 residues long. Germline CDR1 is MNHEY and CDR2 is SMNVEV (reference sequence). V lost 7 bases and J 8 bases, leaving 11 bases between the germline ends. As DNA, the CDR3 is TGTGCCAGCACCGAATACGGGGGGGAGCTGTTTTTT. Its protein is CASTEYGGELFF.

The chain links TRBV13 to TRBJ1-2; 7 bases agree with TRBD1. The V segment lost 0 bases and the J segment 4 bases; nucleotides outside the gene matches: 2. Germline values: CDR1 PRHDT, CDR2 FYEKMQ (reference sequence). There are 14 residues in the CDR3. CDR3 protein: CASSLGQGGYGYTF. Here the CDR3 DNA reads TGTGCCAGCAGCTTAGGTCAGGGGGGCTATGGCTACACCTTC.

This rearrangement joins TRBV7-3 to TRBJ2-1, with a tentative D call TRBD1 (6 bases). Trimming shortened V by 4 bases and J by 4 bases, and 14 bases separated the two germline ends. Germline CDR1 and CDR2: SGHTA and FQGTGA. CDR3 length: 15 residues. CDR3 sequence: CASSSTSTGYNEQFF. The DNA of the CDR3 is TGTGCCAGCAGCTCCACTTCGACAGGTTACAATGAGCAGTTCTTC.

This clone appeared a single time. The J gene is TRBJ1-2, the V gene TRBV5-4; D is undetermined. The CDR3 loop spans 14 amino acids. CDR1 SGHNT and CDR2 YYREEE come from the germline V gene (reference sequence). V was pared by 5 bases and J by 5 bases, with 16 bases between. The CDR3: CASRVRGGNYGYTF. The CDR3 region has the DNA TGTGCCAGCAGGGTCCGGGGAGGGAATTATGGCTACACCTTC.

This chain joins TRBV7-3 and TRBJ2-1; 9 bases align to TRBD1. There are 16 residues in the CDR3. Germline values: CDR1 SGHTA, CDR2 FQGTGA. Trimming at V came to 2 bases and at J to 3 bases, leaving 5 bases not matched to a gene. CDR3 bases: TGTGCCAGCAGCTTAGTGGGACAGGGCGTCTACAATGAGCAGTTCTTC. This gives the protein CASSLVGQGVYNEQFF. Full variable domain (missing parts from reference TRBV7-3 and TRBJ2-1): GAGVSQTPSNKVTEKGKYVELRCDPISGHTALYWYRQSLGQGPEFLIYFQGTGAADDSGLPNDRFFAVRPEGSVSTLKIQRTERGDSAVYLCASSLVGQGVYNEQFFGPGTRLTVL.

Sample share makes this clone medium-sized. Other DNA sequences in this specimen translate into the identical CDR3. V and J are TRBV30 and TRBJ2-2; 10 bases agree with TRBD1. V lost 1 base and J lost 9; bases outside the gene matches: 8. The CDR3 covers 15 residues. Germline V gene data show CDR1 as GTSNPN and CDR2 as SVGIG (reference sequence). The CDR3 DNA reads TGTGCCTGGAGTGGAGGGACAGGGGAAGTGCGGGAGCTGTTTTTT. This encodes CAWSGGTGEVRELFF.

In DNA form, the CDR3 reads TGCGCCAGCAGAAACCCGGGACAGGGGTATGGCTACACCTTC. Residues: CASRNPGQGYGYTF. This sequence joins TRBV4-1 and TRBJ1-2; 10 bases are shared with TRBD1. Trimming took 6 bases from V and 5 from J; bases not matched to a gene: 6. CDR1 is MGHRA, CDR2 YSYEKL, per germline. The length of the CDR3 is 14 residues.

The rearrangement joins TRBV7-3 to TRBJ2-3; 9 nucleotides match TRBD1. With 5 bases clipped from V and 6 bases from J, the junction kept 9 bases outside the gene matches. Germline-derived CDR1 and CDR2 are SGHTA and FQGTGA. CDR3 size: 15 residues. The CDR3 bases are TGTGCCAGCAGCCTCTCACAGGGGGCGTCGGATACGCAGTATTTT. Encoded protein: CASSLSQGASDTQYF.

The V and J genes are TRBV7-9 and TRBJ2-3; a possible D gene is TRBD2 (6 bases). The CDR3 contains 15 residues. V was pared by 4 bases and J by 2 bases, with 13 bases between. CDR1 and CDR2 from the germline V gene are SEHNR and FQNEAQ (reference sequence). The CDR3 protein is CASSSRLGNTDTQYF. In nucleotides, the CDR3 is TGTGCCAGCAGCTCCAGACTAGGAAACACAGATACGCAGTATTTT.

The genes are TRBV25-1 and TRBJ1-1; D ambiguous. The CDR3 runs to 14 residues. Germline V CDR1 and CDR2: MGHDK, SYGVNS. V lost 11 bases and J lost 4, with 20 bases in between. CDR3 loop: CASAAPAVATEAFF. The CDR3 DNA is TGTGCCTCAGCAGCCCCTGCTGTAGCCACTGAAGCTTTCTTT.

V and J are TRBV10-1 and TRBJ1-3; D ambiguous. V lost 6 bases and J 3 bases, leaving 18 bases between the germline ends. The germline gives CDR1 WNHNN, CDR2 SYGVQD (reference sequence). The CDR3 has 16 amino acids. This chain's CDR3 is CASSGPRGVFGNTIYF. The CDR3 DNA follows: TGCGCCAGCAGCGGGCCACGAGGTGTTTTTGGAAACACCATATATTTT.